At least ten counts were recorded for the clone carrying this TCR beta chain. What it binds is not known. This specimen belongs to a study of T cell repertoires in cytomegalovirus infection. About the study: Shared public TCR beta signatures pointed to both CMV infection and a matching HLA type.

TCRdb re-called the reads through MiXCR, storing one row per CDR3 protein. Of just under 300,000 distinct CDR3 sequences in the sample, about a tenth were seen once. Whole-study results and caveats: The response measured ex vivo was dominated by TCR beta clonotypes (HLA-C-restricted and CMV-specific). Cumulative public TCR beta family frequency identified carriers of CMV plus the relevant HLA.

Looked up from germline, CDR1 is SGHTA and CDR2 is FQGNSA. V lost 1 base and J 6 bases, leaving 7 bases between the germline ends. The CDR3 is 13 residues long. This TCR was sampled from a human donor in good health (CMV status not recorded). Some clones in this sample may be carry-over from other donors' samples. The chain uses TRBV7-2 and TRBJ2-4, with D perhaps matching TRBD1 (5 bases). Sequencing was done on a sample of PBMCs. CDR3 in DNA: TGTGCCAGCAGCTTAGGGGGCGGAAACATTCAGTACTTC. Protein: CASSLGGGNIQYF.